Below, 24 T cell receptor beta chains from the same sample are listed, as sequenced in a study of beta chain features in type 1 diabetes (dated by TCRdb to 2016 to 2019). General findings and caveats noted by the study authors: A moderate but significant shortening of TCRB CDR3 length was observed in type 1 diabetes patients in all four CD4+ subsets.

No antigen has been identified for these receptors. Library preparation was by the immunoSEQ multiplex PCR assay. The High Capacity cDNA Reverse Transcription Kit was used to reverse transcribe all of the isolated RNA, meaning that expressed TCRB transcripts were what got sequenced. Sourced from immuneACCESS, this table was stored by TCRdb with only in-frame sequences that have V and J called. A share of the clones is absent; for the studies checked, an unresolved V gene accounts for under half, and the remainder has no known explanation. This sample comprises roughly 50,000 clones, about 40% of them detected only once. Of the sample, roughly 1.4% is held by the ten largest clones. Specimen: Tregs from blood. The cell subset or site label of this sample denotes: regulatory CD4+ T cells. The receptors stem from a man in his thirties or forties with type 1 diabetes.

V gene TRBV29-1 combines with J gene TRBJ2-3, with TRBD2 matching 13 bases. Germline assignment: CDR1 SQVTM and CDR2 ANQGSEA. The CDR3 contains 20 residues. J lost 2 bases, V lost 7 bases, and 21 bases had no gene match. CDR3 coding DNA: TGCAGCGCCCGAAGGCCCCTTTCTCCCGGGACTAGCGGGATCACAGATACGCAGTATTTT. It codes for CSARRPLSPGTSGITDTQYF.

The sample holds a few counts of this clone. The chain recombines TRBV5-1 with TRBJ2-3; the D is unclear. Germline V gene data show CDR1 as SGHRS and CDR2 as YFSETQ. Trimming shortened V by 4 bases and J by 0 bases, and 12 bases separated the two germline ends. The CDR3 consists of 15 residues. In DNA, the CDR3 is TGCGCCAGCAGCCGTAGCAGTGCTAGCACAGATACGCAGTATTTT. Translating it yields CASSRSSASTDTQYF.

The rearrangement uses TRBV11-1 and TRBJ1-1; D might be TRBD1 (5 bases). This CDR3 region has 15 residues. The germline V gene has CDR1 SGHAT and CDR2 FQDESV (reference sequence). V was pared by 1 base and J by 2 bases, with 11 bases between. The CDR3: CASSLDGTYNTEAFF. The DNA of the CDR3 is TGTGCCAGCAGCTTAGATGGGACTTACAACACTGAAGCTTTCTTT.

The chain uses TRBV7-2 and TRBJ1-2; D is undetermined. CDR3 length: 14 amino acids. The germline V gene encodes CDR1 SGHTA and CDR2 FQGNSA. The germline V and J ends were trimmed by 0 bases and 4 bases, with 9 bases remaining between them. The CDR3 region is CASSLAHGSYGYTF. DNA of the CDR3: TGTGCCAGCAGCTTAGCGCACGGGTCCTATGGCTACACCTTC.

The rearrangement joins TRBV28 to TRBJ1-1; D remains unclear. Germline V CDR1 and CDR2: MDHEN, SYDVKM. CDR3 size: 12 residues. With 8 bases removed from V and 1 base from J, the gap between germline ends came to 8 bases. CDR3 residues: CASGEANTEAFF. Written as DNA, the CDR3 is TGTGCCAGCGGGGAGGCGAACACTGAAGCTTTCTTT.

This clone came up a few times. This rearrangement joins TRBV28 to TRBJ2-7; tentatively, D is TRBD2 (6 bases). The CDR3 is 17 residues long. Trimming pared 6 bases from V and 0 bases from J, leaving 21 bases between. Germline lookup yields CDR1 MDHEN and CDR2 SYDVKM. The CDR3 loop reads CASRPVTHRESSYEQYF. In DNA form, the CDR3 reads TGTGCCAGCAGACCCGTGACCCACCGGGAGAGCTCCTACGAGCAGTACTTC.

The V call is TRBV4-1, the J call TRBJ1-1; D call uncertain. The V gene's germline CDR1 is MGHRA and CDR2 YSYEKL. This CDR3 contains 16 residues. V lost 4 bases, J lost 1 base, and 16 bases lay in between. For the CDR3, the DNA is TGCGCCAGCAGCCCACAAACTCTTTCAGGGAACACTGAAGCTTTCTTT. Its protein is CASSPQTLSGNTEAFF.

V is TRBV18 and J is TRBJ1-4; TRBD1 matches at 7 bases. The CDR3 runs 14 residues. CDR1 and CDR2 (germline): KGHSH, LQKENI. V lost 3 bases, J lost 7 bases, and 5 bases stayed unmatched. CDR3: CASSPRQGGEKLFF. The CDR3 coding sequence is TGTGCCAGCTCACCCCGGCAGGGGGGTGAAAAACTGTTTTTT.

The genes are TRBV7-6 and TRBJ2-1; no firm D call. This CDR3 is built from 15 residues. Between the trimmed V and J ends, which lost 2 bases and 1 base, there was a span of 9 bases. Germline-derived CDR1 and CDR2 are SGHVS and FNYEAQ. The DNA for the CDR3 is TGTGCCAGCAGCTTAACCGTCCAGTCCTACAATGAGCAGTTCTTC. Protein: CASSLTVQSYNEQFF.

V is TRBV7-3 and J is TRBJ1-2; TRBD1 matches 8 bases. With 4 bases clipped from V and 7 bases from J, the junction kept 5 bases outside the gene matches. The CDR3 is 13 residues long. Per the germline V gene, CDR1 is SGHTA and CDR2 is FQGTGA. CDR3 in amino acids: CASSSTDRGGYTF. Here the CDR3 DNA reads TGTGCCAGCAGCTCCACCGACAGGGGTGGCTACACCTTC.

J is TRBJ2-1 and V is TRBV28; TRBD2 matches 12 bases. Per the germline V gene, CDR1 is MDHEN and CDR2 is SYDVKM. J was trimmed by 1 base and V by 10 bases; bases with no gene match: 2. This CDR3 has 14 residues. The CDR3 nucleotides are TGTGCCACCCTAGCGGGAGGGTCCTACAATGAGCAGTTCTTC. It specifies CATLAGGSYNEQFF.

This chain joins TRBV18 and TRBJ1-1; D not certain. V gave up 6 bases and J gave up 6 bases, with 11 bases separating them. CDR3 length: 12 amino acids. CDR1 KGHSH and CDR2 LQKENI come from the germline V gene. The CDR3 is CASSPGESEAFF. DNA of the CDR3: TGTGCCAGCTCCCCCGGGGAATCTGAAGCTTTCTTT.

This clone has just a few counts. J is TRBJ2-1 and V is TRBV25-1, with 9 positions matching TRBD2. The germline V gene has CDR1 MGHDK and CDR2 SYGVNS. V lost 4 bases, J lost 4 bases, and 5 bases stayed unmatched. The CDR3 sequence is 15 residues long. Here the CDR3 DNA reads TGTGCCAGCAGTGGGGCGGGAGGGCGTTACAATGAGCAGTTCTTC. It specifies CASSGAGGRYNEQFF.

The chain links TRBV9 to TRBJ1-1; D perhaps matches TRBD1 (5 bases). The germline V and J ends were trimmed by 4 bases and 0 bases, with 13 bases remaining between them. Germline V gene lookup returns CDR1 SGDLS and CDR2 YYNGEE. The CDR3 is made up of 15 amino acids. CDR3 residues: CASSLGQGLNTEAFF. DNA for the CDR3: TGTGCCAGCAGCCTTGGGCAGGGATTGAACACTGAAGCTTTCTTT.

This chain links TRBV15 with TRBJ2-3; D is possibly TRBD2 (6 bases). Germline V lookup: CDR1 LNHNV, CDR2 YYDKDF (reference sequence). There are 16 residues in the CDR3. Between the trimmed V and J ends, which lost 3 bases and 5 bases, there was a span of 18 bases. DNA of the CDR3: TGTGCCACCAGCAGCGAAGAGGGAGGCGGCAGAGATACGCAGTATTTT. Its protein is CATSSEEGGGRDTQYF.

The chain links TRBV28 to TRBJ1-2, with a possible D match to TRBD1 (6 bases). Germline V lookup: CDR1 MDHEN, CDR2 SYDVKM. Trimming took off 1 base at V and 13 bases at J, with 13 bases between the two ends. The CDR3 has 12 residues. The CDR3 DNA sequence: TGTGCCAGCAGTTTATCCAGGGTAGGGGGCACCTTC. As protein: CASSLSRVGGTF.

The CDR3 DNA reads TGTGCCAGCAGTTTAAGGGCGGGGATTGCGGACACCGGGGAGCTGTTTTTT. Encoded protein: CASSLRAGIADTGELFF. The V call is TRBV11-2, the J call TRBJ2-2; D may be TRBD2 (6 bases). The V gene's germline CDR1 is SGHAT and CDR2 FQNNGV. The ends were cut back, 6 bases at V and 3 bases at J, with 20 bases in the middle. This CDR3 comprises 17 residues.

This clone was seen only once. This chain links TRBV28 with TRBJ1-4; 7 nucleotides match TRBD1. This CDR3 has 16 amino acids. The V segment lost 4 bases and the J segment 1 base; nucleotides outside the gene matches: 6. Germline CDR1 and CDR2: MDHEN and SYDVKM. The CDR3 reads CASSSQGPETNEKLFF. The CDR3 region has the DNA TGTGCCAGCAGTTCACAGGGGCCGGAAACTAATGAAAAACTGTTTTTT.

The table lists this clone with a few counts. This chain's CDR3 is CASITPGTGYGYTF. The CDR3 nucleotides read TGTGCCAGCATTACTCCGGGAACTGGCTATGGCTACACCTTC. The gene calls are TRBV28 and TRBJ1-2; no clear D gene. V lost 7 bases, J lost 4 bases, and 16 bases lay in between. Germline V gives CDR1 MDHEN, CDR2 SYDVKM. The CDR3 sequence is 14 residues long.

CDR3 bases: TGTGCCAGCAGTCCAGGGACTAGCGGGTTTTTCTGGCAGTACTTC. Protein sequence: CASSPGTSGFFWQYF. The chain joins TRBV27 to TRBJ2-7; TRBD2 aligns across 12 bases. The germline V gene has CDR1 MNHEY and CDR2 SMNVEV (reference sequence). The CDR3 totals 15 residues. V dropped 5 bases and J dropped 9; count of bases not matched to a gene: 11.

The chain recombines TRBV5-5 with TRBJ2-3; 10 nucleotides line up with TRBD2. J lost 6 bases, V lost 10 bases, and 14 bases had no gene match. Looked up from germline, CDR1 is SGHKS and CDR2 is YYEKEE (reference sequence). This CDR3 contains 15 residues. The CDR3 region has the DNA TGTGCCGCGGGGACTAGCGCAATGCCTCGGGATACGCAGTATTTT. It yields the protein CAAGTSAMPRDTQYF.

CDR3 sequence: CASSPLAGSYNEQFF. For the CDR3, the DNA is TGTGCCAGCAGCCCTCTAGCGGGATCCTACAATGAGCAGTTCTTC. V is TRBV7-2 and J is TRBJ2-1; 9 nucleotides match TRBD2. This CDR3 has 15 residues. In germline, CDR1 is SGHTA, CDR2 FQGNSA. With 5 bases clipped from V and 1 base from J, the junction kept 3 bases outside the gene matches.

For this clone: The sample contains more than one DNA sequence encoding this CDR3. CDR3 sequence (DNA): TGTGCCAGCAGCTTAGGACAGGGTGGGCAGCCCCAGCATTTT. Protein product: CASSLGQGGQPQHF. The rearrangement links TRBV7-9 to TRBJ1-5; TRBD1 matches at 7 bases. Germline V gene data show CDR1 as SEHNR and CDR2 as FQNEAQ (reference sequence). Losses at the gene ends were 1 base for V and 7 bases for J; bases not matched to a gene: 4. This CDR3 region has 14 residues. Using reference TRBV7-9 and TRBJ1-5 for the parts outside the CDR3, the full variable domain is DTGVSQNPRHKITKRGQNVTFRCDPISEHNRLYWYRQTLGQGPEFLTYFQNEAQLEKSRLLSDRFSAERPKGSFSTLEIQRTEQGDSAMYLCASSLGQGGQPQHFGDGTRLSIL.

This clone was observed a handful of times. This chain joins TRBV9 and TRBJ2-5; 8 bases are a match to TRBD1. Trimming removed 4 bases from V and 4 bases from J; junction bases left unmatched: 6. The CDR3 covers 14 residues. Per germline, CDR1 SGDLS and CDR2 YYNGEE. CDR3 DNA sequence: TGTGCCAGCAGCCGAACAGGGACAGGAGAGACCCAGTACTTC. Residues: CASSRTGTGETQYF.